This passage covers 12 T cell receptor beta chains from one sample sequenced in a study of Graves' ophthalmopathy and Graves' hyperthyroidism. The authors amplified TCR beta CDR3 regions, and they did so from RNA transcripts for repertoire sequencing. The first-round RT-PCR employed HTBI primers together with the Qiagen OneStep RT-PCR kit. A multiplex PCR was then performed as the second round. TCRdb reanalysed the multiplex PCR reads using MiXCR and keeps one entry per CDR3 protein. The repertoire consists of about 1.2 million distinct CDR3 sequences, with roughly 35% occurring once and the leading ten covering more than 9.5%. Sequencing was performed on peripheral blood or thyroid tissue (not recorded which). These TCRs come from an adult man with Graves' hyperthyroidism.

This clonotype was counted between two and nine times. The V call is TRBV7-9, the J call TRBJ2-5; no reliable D call. V lost 3 bases and J 5 bases, leaving 10 bases between the germline ends. Germline CDR1 SEHNR, CDR2 FQNEAQ (reference sequence). There are 13 residues in the CDR3. CDR3 sequence (DNA): TGTGCCAGCAGCTTCGAGGCCCTGGAGACCCAGTACTTC. It yields the protein CASSFEALETQYF.

This clonotype has at least ten counts. CDR3 protein: CSVEASMNTEAFF. The CDR3 nucleotides are TGCAGCGTTGAGGCAAGCATGAACACTGAAGCTTTCTTT. The chain recombines TRBV29-1 with TRBJ1-1; D is undetermined. Looked up from germline, CDR1 is SQVTM and CDR2 is ANQGSEA. The CDR3 spans 13 residues. V was shortened by 3 bases and J by 0 bases, with 8 bases between the two germline ends.

In its sample, this clonotype was seen a few times. The V and J genes are TRBV6-1 and TRBJ1-2; weak D call: TRBD1 (6 bases). Germline CDR1 MNHNS, CDR2 SASEGT. The V end was cut by 8 bases, the J end by 3 bases, with 16 bases between. This CDR3 contains 14 residues. The CDR3 coding sequence is TGTGCCAGCCTAAGAGGGGGTATGGACTATGGCTACACCTTC. It translates to CASLRGGMDYGYTF.

This clonotype was counted only a few times. J is TRBJ2-7 and V is TRBV2; D is uncertain. Germline loops: CDR1 SNHLY, CDR2 FYNNEI. The CDR3 runs to 12 residues. The V and J ends lost 4 bases and 6 bases respectively, with 10 bases between them. The CDR3 DNA follows: TGTGCCAGCAGTGTTAGGTTCTCCGAGCAGTACTTC. Its translation: CASSVRFSEQYF.

Only one count was recorded for this clonotype. The chain is built from TRBV15 and TRBJ2-7; D not certain. CDR3 length: 15 residues. The germline V gene has CDR1 LNHNV and CDR2 YYDKDF (reference sequence). Trimming cost V 3 bases and J 4 bases, with 16 bases left between them. This chain's CDR3 is CATSSGGASGYEQYF. CDR3 bases: TGTGCCACCAGCAGCGGTGGAGCTTCTGGGTACGAGCAGTACTTC.

The sample holds a few counts of this clonotype. The chain recombines TRBV7-2 with TRBJ1-1; TRBD1 is a possible D gene (6 bases). CDR1 and CDR2 from the germline V gene are SGHTA and FQGNSA. The CDR3 runs to 17 residues. V was shortened by 2 bases and J by 4 bases, with 20 bases between the two germline ends. CDR3 sequence (DNA): TGTGCCAGCAGCTTACAGGCTGGGGGGGCGATTCGCACTGAAGCTTTCTTT. It codes for CASSLQAGGAIRTEAFF.

In this sample, this clonotype turned up many times. The chain recombines TRBV7-2 with TRBJ1-6, with a possible D match to TRBD1 (5 bases). The CDR3 extends over 17 amino acids. Germline CDR1 and CDR2: SGHTA and FQGNSA. Trimming shortened V by 0 bases and J by 4 bases, and 13 bases separated the two germline ends. The CDR3 loop is CASSLASQGSYNSPLHF. The DNA for the CDR3 is TGTGCCAGCAGCTTAGCCAGTCAGGGCTCTTATAATTCACCCCTCCACTTT.

This clonotype appeared many times. J is TRBJ1-4 and V is TRBV7-2; D perhaps matches TRBD1 (5 bases). Germline CDR1 reads SGHTA; CDR2 reads FQGNSA. Deletions cut 1 base from V and 7 bases from J, with 13 bases between. The CDR3 sequence is 15 residues long. The CDR3 DNA sequence: TGTGCCAGCAGCTTAGGTGGCCAGGGAGGTGAAAAACTGTTTTTT. This translates into CASSLGGQGGEKLFF.

The rearrangement joins TRBV10-3 to TRBJ1-6, with D possibly TRBD1 on 5 matching bases. V lost 10 bases and J lost 5, with 15 bases in between. The V gene's germline CDR1 is ENHRY and CDR2 SYGVKD. This CDR3 comprises 14 residues. The CDR3 loop reads CATRDGGHNSPLHF. DNA for the CDR3: TGTGCCACGAGAGACGGGGGTCATAATTCACCCCTCCACTTT.

J is TRBJ2-1 and V is TRBV20-1; D is ambiguous. Germline loops: CDR1 DFQATT, CDR2 SNEGSKA (reference sequence). V was clipped by 5 bases and J by 7 bases, with 12 bases between them. The CDR3 spans 12 residues. The CDR3 DNA reads as TGCAGTGCTCCGAGATTAGGGAATGAGCAGTTCTTC. Amino acids: CSAPRLGNEQFF.

This clonotype was observed many times. For the CDR3, the DNA is TGTGCCAGCAGCCCGTGGGACTTATACTCCTACGAGCAGTACTTC. Its translation is CASSPWDLYSYEQYF. V gene TRBV7-9 combines with J gene TRBJ2-7; weak D call: TRBD2 (6 bases). CDR3 length equals 15 residues. Deletions cut 5 bases from V and 0 bases from J, with 14 bases between. The germline V gene has CDR1 SEHNR and CDR2 FQNEAQ (reference sequence).

The V gene is TRBV6-1, the J gene TRBJ2-5; D remains ambiguous. This CDR3 is built from 15 residues. V was pared by 6 bases and J by 5 bases, with 19 bases between. CDR1 is MNHNS and CDR2 is SASEGT in the germline V gene. For the CDR3, the DNA is TGTGCCAGCAGATACCTTGTCCCAGTGATCGAGACCCAGTACTTC. Translated: CASRYLVPVIETQYF.